This TCR beta chain was obtained from a study of regulatory T cells in long-lasting Graves disease (dated by TCRdb to 2020 to 2022). Turning to the overall study: In the newly diagnosed Graves' disease group, patients had been taking antithyroid drugs for less than 3 months. The study was registered as a clinical trial and conducted in China. A total of about 33 samples underwent TCR sequencing, from about 13 patients with persistent Graves' disease and some 20 patients with newly diagnosed Graves' disease. Patients with persistent Graves' disease were compared with patients with newly diagnosed Graves' disease using TCR sequencing and RNA sequencing of peripheral blood.

A few counts support this clonotype. The antigen it recognizes is unknown. No much larger clone exists at a distance of one base, and base qualities are not known. The junction shows trimming of 0 bases on V and 0 bases on J, plus 9 bases between the germline ends. The CDR3 holds 16 amino acids from the cysteine to the phenylalanine. Only the CDR3 portion is preserved as DNA: 48 bases, with reading frame beginning at the first base. The germline V gene gives CDR1 as SGDLS and CDR2 as YYNGEE. Receptor libraries were prepared by multiplex PCR. TCRdb names Illumina HiSeq 4000 as the instrument used. iRepertoire HTBI primers and Arm-PCR amplification of CDR3 regions were used to construct TCR beta libraries. Gel purification was performed on PCR products prior to sequencing. The authors' analysis ran thus. Gene usage analysis of CDR3 amino acid clonotypes relied on the 60 or so TRBV and 15 or so TRBJ segments identified across samples. Filtered high-quality paired reads were merged into contigs using COPE and FqMerger. BLAST was used to align contigs to the IMGT TRBV, TRBD and TRBJ reference genes, and CDR3 was defined following IMGT. Any clonotype with a frequency above 0.1% was classified as a highly expanded clone. Repertoire diversity was measured by Shannon entropy, and V-J evenness by the Gini coefficient. A clonotype was considered public if more than one individual shared it. Using fastp at Q25 and MiXCR, TCRdb reprocessed the public reads and kept productive beta chains. Rows merge per CDR3 protein into single entries with the most common DNA and genes. The V and J calls were not made by the authors but by TCRdb's processing. The sample has approximately 540,000 distinct CDR3 sequences on record, around 12% of them singletons. The ten largest clonotypes hold roughly 9.3% of the sample.

General conclusions and limits of the study: The authors acknowledged the small sample size as a limitation that may reduce accuracy. A larger number of public clonotypes was shared among persistent patients (approximately 2,600) than among newly diagnosed patients (around 970). Lower TCR Shannon entropy and fewer highly expanded clones were observed in persistent Graves' disease patients than in newly diagnosed patients, which suggested clonal expansion. Preferential use of TRBV28, TRBJ1-2 and TRBJ2-5 was observed in persistent disease, whereas TRBV20-1 and TRBJ2-1 were favored in newly diagnosed disease. Only the TCR beta chain was sequenced and analyzed. Peripheral blood alone was examined, since thyroid tissue, which constituted the primary lesion, could not be accessed.

The time point label for this specimen denotes: newly diagnosed GD, antithyroid drugs for less than 3 months. For both TCR sequencing and RNA sequencing, RNA was extracted from PBMCs in TRIzol. Graves' disease was diagnosed according to American Thyroid Association guidelines. Patients were recruited from an endocrinology department in Xi'an, China. Each patient gave about 10 milliliters of peripheral blood, collected in an EDTA anticoagulant tube. Ficoll Paque Plus density gradient separation was used to isolate PBMCs, and no further T cell sorting was done. An Agilent 2100 Bioanalyzer and agarose gel were used to check RNA quality, while a NanoDrop 2000 measured RNA concentration. In addition, the sample was reused for a study of T cells in Graves' hyperthyroidism and ophthalmopathy. The other study reports the following: Stable Graves' hyperthyroidism was defined as no progression to ophthalmopathy during 18 months of follow-up. Hyperthyroidism patients were aged 18 to 65 years and newly diagnosed, with disease duration of less than 2 months. The study excluded patients with uncontrolled infections, other autoimmune diseases, pregnancy or lactation. Diagnoses were based on clinical symptoms, serum thyroxine and TRAb, thyroid ultrasound and orbital computed tomography. For the first round of RT-PCR on the TCR CDR3, the HTBI primer set was used together with the Qiagen OneStep RT-PCR kit. Most expanded thyroid clonotypes (frequency above 0.001) were also detected in blood, suggesting blood repertoires may reflect thyroid immune responses. Ophthalmopathy was separated from stable hyperthyroidism by a 13 V-J signature model, with approximately 89% sensitivity and about 81% specificity obtained in cross-validation and 80%/75% obtained in testing. During validation, the model predicted progression to ophthalmopathy a median of approximately 6 months ahead of onset, with approximately 70% sensitivity and 72.22% specificity. To identify distinguishing TCR V-J signatures, a discovery cohort of 95 to 100 patients was used, comprising 43 with Graves' ophthalmopathy and around 57 with stable Graves' hyperthyroidism. An independent validation cohort of under 20 hyperthyroidism patients and roughly 16 patients who later progressed to ophthalmopathy tested prospective prediction of ophthalmopathy. The 75 to 100 discovery patients were divided at random into training and test sets in a 7:3 ratio. In more than 5 Graves' hyperthyroidism patients, the study also compared T-cell repertoires from thyroid tissue with T-cell repertoires from blood. After sampling, hyperthyroidism patients received methimazole starting at 30 mg daily, and ophthalmopathy patients received high-dose intravenous methylprednisolone. Libraries were constructed in a second round of multiplex PCR, after which size selection and purification were performed. Paired-end sequencing of the libraries was performed with 100 bp reads on an Illumina HiSeq2000. SOAPnuke was used to process the raw data, throwing out any read that contained adapters or uncalled bases, had a mean Phred below 15, or lacked an exact constant-primer or identifier match. High-quality paired reads were merged using COPE v1.2.5, and each unique nucleotide sequence was defined as a clonotype. Clonotypes were aligned to IMGT TRBV, TRBD and TRBJ reference segments using MiTCR v1.1. The analysis was restricted to V-J combinations with a frequency above 0.0001, which together covered just over 98% of the repertoires. A TCS score was defined as the ratio of F50 (clonal expansion) to E x V (chaos), with BLOSUM62-based TCRdist applied between CDR3 peptides within each V-J. Welch's t-statistics and random forest reduced just over 500 V-J features to 10 to 15, which were used in a naive Bayes classifier (R e1071). No statistical method was used to fix the sample size in advance, and group allocation was not hidden from the investigators. The paper reports TCR Vbeta CDR3 sequencing of approximately 140 peripheral blood samples: under 45 ophthalmopathy, roughly 80 hyperthyroidism and around 17 progressor patients.

The sample consisted of peripheral blood mononuclear cells (PBMCs), taken at new diagnosis, from a patient treated with antithyroid drugs. This TCR was recovered from a woman aged 25-40 years with Graves disease. Donor details come from another sample of the same person, matched by shared clones. The chain joins TRBV9 to TRBJ2-2, with an unclear D gene assignment. Here the CDR3 is given as CASSVGAAPNTGELFF. Here is the DNA: TGTGCCAGCAGCGTAGGGGCAGCCCCGAACACCGGGGAGCTGTTTTTT.